The 22 T cell receptor beta chains in this list originate from one sample, sequenced in a study of monozygotic twins with inflammatory bowel disease. TCRdb reprocessed the 5' RACE reads, keeping one entry per CDR3 protein, no DNA. There are 310,000 or so distinct CDR3 sequences in the sample, with over 2% held by the top ten. The source material was blood. The origin of the receptors is a human donor with ulcerative colitis or Crohn's disease, or a healthy co-twin of an affected twin (not recorded which).

V and J are TRBV14 and TRBJ1-4. From germline, CDR1 is SGHDN and CDR2 FVKESK. The CDR3 length is 12 residues. The CDR3 sequence: CASSQGNEKLFF.

The genes are TRBV7-9 and TRBJ2-1; TCRdb's D call, TRBD1, is unchecked because there is no DNA. The CDR3 sequence is 12 residues long. Germline V CDR1 and CDR2: SEHNR, FQNEAQ (reference sequence). CDR3: CVGRTGNNEQFF.

The chain recombines TRBV9 with TRBJ2-3; the D gene TCRdb calls, TRBD1, cannot be checked with no DNA. This CDR3 comprises 14 residues. Germline V CDR1 and CDR2: SGDLS, YYNGEE. The CDR3 is CASSVGQPTDTQYF.

J is TRBJ2-3 and V is TRBV6-4; TCRdb selects TRBD2, and the lack of DNA leaves this call unchecked. Per the germline V gene, CDR1 is MRHNA and CDR2 is SNTAGT. This CDR3 has 14 residues. The CDR3 loop is CASSRTSGTDTQYF.

The rearrangement uses TRBV27 and TRBJ2-7; TCRdb's D call of TRBD1 is untestable without DNA. This CDR3 comprises 15 residues. Germline V CDR1 and CDR2: MNHEY, SMNVEV (reference sequence). The CDR3 here is CASSQTGPASYEQYF.

The chain couples TRBV5-6 to TRBJ2-4; TCRdb designates TRBD1, a call that cannot be tested without DNA. Looked up from germline, CDR1 is SGHDT and CDR2 is YYEEEE. This CDR3 region has 15 residues. CDR3 amino acids: CASSPDPRAKNIQYF. The whole variable domain, filled in from reference TRBV5-6 and TRBJ2-4, reads DAGVTQSPTHLIKTRGQQVTLRCSPKSGHDTVSWYQQALGQGPQFIFQYYEEEERQRGNFPDRFSGHQFPNYSSELNVNALLLGDSALYLCASSPDPRAKNIQYFGAGTRLSVL.

The rearrangement joins TRBV12-3 or TRBV12-4 to TRBJ1-1; TCRdb gives TRBD1 as the D gene, but with no DNA this cannot be confirmed. This CDR3 spans 14 amino acids. CDR3 amino acids: CASSPTGMNTEAFF.

J is TRBJ2-2 and V is TRBV20-1. CDR3 length equals 13 residues. Germline V gene lookup returns CDR1 DFQATT and CDR2 SNEGSKA (reference sequence). CDR3 sequence reads: CGARDLGFSELFF.

The V call is TRBV28, the J call TRBJ2-3; TCRdb outputs TRBD1, but without DNA this stays unchecked. CDR1 is MDHEN, CDR2 SYDVKM, per germline. The CDR3 totals 15 residues. The CDR3 loop is CASSFAGGLSKTQYF.

This rearrangement joins TRBV5-6 to TRBJ2-5. CDR1 SGHDT and CDR2 YYEEEE come from the germline V gene. The CDR3 totals 12 residues. CDR3 region: CASSLFSETQYF. The whole variable domain, remainder taken from reference TRBV5-6 and TRBJ2-5, is DAGVTQSPTHLIKTRGQQVTLRCSPKSGHDTVSWYQQALGQGPQFIFQYYEEEERQRGNFPDRFSGHQFPNYSSELNVNALLLGDSALYLCASSLFSETQYFGPGTRLLVL.

The chain uses TRBV7-9 and TRBJ2-5. The CDR3 runs to 14 residues. Germline CDR1 SEHNR, CDR2 FQNEAQ (reference sequence). The CDR3 region is CASSLGTDQETQYF.

The chain links TRBV29-1 to TRBJ2-1; the TCRdb D gene call, TRBD1, has no DNA to confirm it. This CDR3 contains 14 residues. Germline CDR1 reads SQVTM; CDR2 reads ANQGSEA. CDR3 region: CSVKPRDRYNEQFF.

The chain carries TRBV10-3 and TRBJ2-5. Germline V lookup: CDR1 ENHRY, CDR2 SYGVKD. CDR3 length: 12 residues. The CDR3 sequence: CAISVDAETQYF.

V usage is TRBV14 and J usage is TRBJ1-2. The CDR3 extends over 12 amino acids. CDR1 SGHDN and CDR2 FVKESK come from the germline V gene. CDR3: CASSQASHGYTF.

The chain links TRBV9 to TRBJ2-2; TCRdb calls TRBD2, which cannot be checked without DNA. Germline-derived CDR1 and CDR2 are SGDLS and YYNGEE. The CDR3 consists of 15 residues. CDR3 residues: CASSIHPSGTGELFF.

The genes are TRBV12-3 or TRBV12-4 and TRBJ2-5; the D call of TRBD1 rests on TCRdb alone, since no DNA is present to check it. The CDR3 sequence is 16 residues long. The CDR3 loop reads CASSLGQGVYQETQYF.

The chain carries TRBV27 and TRBJ2-6. The CDR3 runs 14 residues. Germline CDR1 is MNHEY and CDR2 is SMNVEV (reference sequence). The CDR3 reads CASSATPGANVLTF.

The J gene is TRBJ2-1, the V gene TRBV14; the TCRdb call, TRBD1, lacks DNA for checking. The CDR3 extends over 15 amino acids. Germline values: CDR1 SGHDN, CDR2 FVKESK. The CDR3 here is CATSLEVAGYNEQFF.

V usage is TRBV10-3 and J usage is TRBJ1-4; TCRdb names TRBD1, which stays unverified in the absence of DNA. The CDR3 is 14 residues long. CDR1 and CDR2 (germline): ENHRY, SYGVKD. The CDR3 sequence: CAISRDRMGEKLFF.

V is TRBV6-5 and J is TRBJ1-2; TCRdb's assignment of TRBD1 cannot be checked, as there is no DNA. There are 13 residues in the CDR3. Germline lookup yields CDR1 MNHEY and CDR2 SVGAGI. The CDR3 reads CASRETGFYGYTF.

This sequence joins TRBV28 and TRBJ1-2; absent DNA, TCRdb's TRBD1 call cannot be checked. The CDR3 has 17 residues. From germline, CDR1 is MDHEN and CDR2 SYDVKM. This CDR3 reads CASSSPDGGGSNYGYTF.

This sequence joins TRBV5-1 and TRBJ1-1. CDR1 and CDR2 from the germline V gene are SGHRS and YFSETQ. This CDR3 has 18 amino acids. Here the CDR3 reads CASSATGSSAGLNTEAFF.